These 14 T cell receptor beta chains were all obtained from the same sample, sequenced in a study of cytomegalovirus exposure and HLA in healthy donors. Use of 60 Vbeta and 13 Jbeta primers characterized the PCR. Generated by immunoSEQ multiplex PCR, the TCRdb table keeps only in-frame clones and is missing some. The profile shows around 170,000 clones, around 73% of them singletons. Sequenced sample: PBMCs. The receptors originated from a man aged 60-69 years in good health and CMV-seronegative.

The rearrangement links TRBV6-5 to TRBJ2-3; D not resolved. Trimming stripped 4 bases from V and 2 bases from J, with 10 bases between. The CDR3 length is 14 residues. Germline assignment: CDR1 MNHEY and CDR2 SVGAGI. For the CDR3, the DNA is TGTGCCAGCAGTTCCGAGAGAGCCACAGATACGCAGTATTTT. Residues: CASSSERATDTQYF.

The rearrangement joins TRBV29-1 to TRBJ1-1; 8 positions match TRBD1. Germline V lookup: CDR1 SQVTM, CDR2 ANQGSEA. CDR3 length: 16 residues. V trimming: 1 base; J trimming: 6 bases; junction bases outside the gene matches: 13. The CDR3 DNA reads as TGCAGCGTTGAAGGATGGGCTGACAGGGGAAACCCTGAAGCTTTCTTT. It codes for CSVEGWADRGNPEAFF.

The sample holds a few counts of this clone. The chain uses TRBV6-6 and TRBJ1-1; 9 bases align to TRBD1. The CDR3 is made up of 16 amino acids. Germline values: CDR1 MNHNY, CDR2 SVGAGI (reference sequence). Trimming at V came to 10 bases and at J to 4 bases, leaving 16 bases not matched to a gene. CDR3: CAISPLPGQGGTEAFF. The DNA for the CDR3 is TGTGCCATTTCGCCCTTACCGGGACAGGGTGGCACTGAAGCTTTCTTT.

This clone was recorded only once. The gene calls are TRBV4-2 and TRBJ2-1, with D tentatively TRBD2 (6 bases). CDR3 size: 14 residues. CDR1 LGHNA and CDR2 YNFKEQ come from the germline V gene. Trimming took off 4 bases at V and 2 bases at J, with 9 bases between the two ends. CDR3 residues: CASSPRTTYNEQFF. The CDR3 nucleotides are TGTGCCAGCAGCCCCCGGACTACCTACAATGAGCAGTTCTTC.

This chain uses TRBV5-8 with TRBJ2-3, with 8 nucleotides matching TRBD1. J lost 1 base, V lost 0 bases, and 7 bases had no gene match. This CDR3 has 17 residues. CDR1 is SGHTS, CDR2 YDEGEE, per germline. This chain's CDR3 is CASSLALGQGRTDTQYF. The DNA for the CDR3 is TGTGCCAGCAGCTTGGCCCTAGGACAGGGACGCACAGATACGCAGTATTTT. Full variable domain (outside the CDR3, taken from reference TRBV5-8 and TRBJ2-3): EAGVTQSPTHLIKTRGQQATLRCSPISGHTSVYWYQQALGLGLQFLLWYDEGEERNRGNFPPRFSGRQFPNYSSELNVNALELEDSALYLCASSLALGQGRTDTQYFGPGTRLTVL.

The rearrangement joins TRBV5-1 to TRBJ2-3, with a weak D call TRBD1 (6 bases). Germline CDR1 is SGHRS and CDR2 is YFSETQ. V was cut by 1 base and J by 4 bases, with 16 bases left in between. The CDR3 sequence is 16 residues long. The CDR3 is CASSLLSAGTSDTQYF. The CDR3 DNA follows: TGCGCCAGCAGCTTGTTGTCTGCAGGGACATCAGATACGCAGTATTTT.

The CDR3 nucleotides are TGTGCCAGCAGCTTAGTGGGCAGGGGGCCCGTCTCTGGGGCCAACGTCCTGACTTTC. This encodes CASSLVGRGPVSGANVLTF. The J gene is TRBJ2-6, the V gene TRBV7-9; 8 nucleotides line up with TRBD1. The CDR3 contains 19 residues. In germline, CDR1 is SEHNR, CDR2 FQNEAQ (reference sequence). Trimming took 1 base from V and 0 from J; bases not matched to a gene: 8.

The chain is built from TRBV2 and TRBJ2-7; 12 bases are a match to TRBD2. The V and J ends lost 2 bases and 6 bases, in that order; junction bases with no gene match: 5. Germline assignment: CDR1 SNHLY and CDR2 FYNNEI. The CDR3 length is 15 residues. Here the CDR3 DNA reads TGTGCCAGCAGTGAACTAGCGGGGGGGGTCGGCGAGCAGTACTTC. This translates into CASSELAGGVGEQYF.

V usage is TRBV27 and J usage is TRBJ2-3, with 14 bases fitting TRBD2. Germline trimming cut 5 bases from V and 3 bases from J; bases unmatched to any gene: 16. CDR1 and CDR2 from the germline V gene are MNHEY and SMNVEV (reference sequence). The CDR3 totals 20 residues. CDR3: CASSLRLAGGPVFGTDTQYF. CDR3 nucleotides: TGTGCCAGCAGTCTACGACTAGCGGGAGGGCCGGTGTTCGGGACAGATACGCAGTATTTT.

The gene calls are TRBV5-1 and TRBJ2-7; 10 nucleotides agree with TRBD1. The CDR3 has 14 amino acids. CDR1 and CDR2 (germline): SGHRS, YFSETQ. The trim removed 4 bases at V and 5 bases at J, leaving 6 bases unmatched. This chain's CDR3 is CASSPGTGDHEQYF. DNA of the CDR3: TGCGCCAGCAGCCCCGGGACAGGGGACCACGAGCAGTACTTC.

In its sample, this clone was seen a few times. In DNA form, the CDR3 reads TGTGCCAGCTCACTCACAGGGGAGATTAACTATGGCTACACCTTC. The encoded protein is CASSLTGEINYGYTF. The chain carries TRBV18 and TRBJ1-2; 7 nucleotides align to TRBD1. CDR1 and CDR2 (germline): KGHSH, LQKENI. V shed 4 bases and J 1 base; nucleotides not matched to a gene: 6. This CDR3 is built from 15 residues.

This chain links TRBV2 with TRBJ1-2; perhaps TRBD1 as D (6 bases). Germline V gene data show CDR1 as SNHLY and CDR2 as FYNNEI. Trimming removed 5 bases from V and 0 bases from J, with 16 bases in between. CDR3 length: 16 residues. CDR3 coding DNA: TGTGCCAGCAGTCGATTGGACAGCTCAGCTAACTATGGCTACACCTTC. It yields the protein CASSRLDSSANYGYTF. Full variable domain (outside the CDR3, taken from reference TRBV2 and TRBJ1-2): EPEVTQTPSHQVTQMGQEVILRCVPISNHLYFYWYRQILGQKVEFLVSFYNNEISEKSEIFDDQFSVERPDGSNFTLKIRSTKLEDSAMYFCASSRLDSSANYGYTFGSGTRLTVV.

The V call is TRBV19, the J call TRBJ1-5; no clear D. There are 12 residues in the CDR3. CDR1 and CDR2 from the germline V gene are LNHDA and SQIVND (reference sequence). Trimming stripped 8 bases from V and 4 bases from J, with 9 bases between. In DNA form, the CDR3 reads TGTGCCAGTTCGGGAGATAATCAGCCCCAGCATTTT. Protein sequence: CASSGDNQPQHF. The variable domain in full, completed from reference TRBV19 and TRBJ1-5, reads DGGITQSPKYLFRKEGQNVTLSCEQNLNHDAMYWYRQDPGQGLRLIYYSQIVNDFQKGDIAEGYSVSREKKESFPLTVTSAQKNPTAFYLCASSGDNQPQHFGDGTRLSIL.

This rearrangement joins TRBV6-5 to TRBJ2-1, with TRBD2 matching 10 bases. In germline, CDR1 is MNHEY, CDR2 SVGAGI. J was trimmed by 3 bases and V by 8 bases; bases with no gene match: 4. CDR3 length: 14 amino acids. The DNA of the CDR3 is TGTGCCAGCGGAGAGCGGGGGGGCTACAATGAGCAGTTCTTC. This sequence encodes CASGERGGYNEQFF.